The 7 T cell receptor beta chains below come from one sample, sequenced in a study of T-cell memory formation after mild COVID-19. TCRdb reprocessed the 5' RACE reads with MiXCR, giving one entry per CDR3 protein. The sample includes 34,000 or so distinct CDR3 sequences, 7.7% seen only once; the top ten take under 30%. Sequenced material: PBMCs or a T cell subset sorted from them (not recorded which). The receptor set was obtained from a man between 18 and 29 years old who had mild COVID-19 (a few samples of this study predate the infection). Cell type and time point are not known.

This clonotype was recorded many times. The genes are TRBV20-1 and TRBJ2-1; D is possibly TRBD2 (5 bases). Germline CDR1 and CDR2: DFQATT and SNEGSKA (reference sequence). Between the trimmed V and J ends, which lost 5 bases and 14 bases, there was a span of 16 bases. This CDR3 region has 11 residues. The chain's CDR3 is CSAVVGVGEFF. The CDR3 coding sequence is TGCAGTGCTGTGGTGGGAGTCGGGGAGTTCTTC.

This clonotype was counted ten times or more. This chain links TRBV24-1 with TRBJ2-5, with 8 bases aligning to TRBD1. The CDR3 runs 13 residues. CDR1 and CDR2 (germline): KGHDR, SFDVKD. Trimming at V came to 4 bases and at J to 5 bases, leaving 2 bases not matched to a gene. CDR3 region: CATSENRGETQYF. The CDR3 DNA reads as TGTGCCACCAGTGAGAACAGGGGGGAGACCCAGTACTTC.

This clonotype was observed a handful of times. The V gene is TRBV28, the J gene TRBJ1-5, with TRBD1 matching over 8 bases. Unmatched junction bases numbered 5, after V lost 3 bases and J lost 4 bases. In germline, CDR1 is MDHEN, CDR2 SYDVKM. This CDR3 contains 15 residues. The CDR3 DNA reads as TGTGCCAGCAGTTTCTCGGACAGGGAGAATCAGCCCCAGCATTTT. This translates into CASSFSDRENQPQHF.

The V and J genes are TRBV19 and TRBJ2-5, with a possible D match to TRBD2 (5 bases). CDR1 is LNHDA, CDR2 SQIVND, per germline (reference sequence). The CDR3 extends over 13 amino acids. V lost 5 bases to trimming and J lost 5 bases, with 12 bases between them. The CDR3 here is CASSGSRAETQYF. The CDR3 bases are TGTGCCAGTAGTGGGTCGAGGGCGGAGACCCAGTACTTC.

The chain employs TRBV2 and TRBJ2-1; 11 bases are a match to TRBD2. The CDR3 is 14 amino acids. Germline trimming cut 3 bases from V and 8 bases from J; bases unmatched to any gene: 3. Germline values: CDR1 SNHLY, CDR2 FYNNEI. CDR3 in DNA: TGTGCCAGCAGTGAGGTAGCGGGGGGGGATGAGCAGTTCTTC. Translating gives CASSEVAGGDEQFF.

Many counts were recorded for this clonotype. The chain has TRBV28 and TRBJ1-2; a weak D match, TRBD1 (5 bases). Per germline, CDR1 MDHEN and CDR2 SYDVKM. The V and J ends lost 7 bases and 8 bases respectively, with 14 bases between them. This CDR3 comprises 12 residues. The DNA for the CDR3 is TGTGCCAGCACCCTCTGGGGGTCCGGCTACACCTTC. Protein: CASTLWGSGYTF.

The sample holds a few counts of this clonotype. This chain joins TRBV3-1 and TRBJ1-1; D remains unclear. Germline loops: CDR1 LGHDT, CDR2 YNNKEL (reference sequence). CDR3 size: 14 residues. Trimming took 2 bases from V and 0 from J, leaving 7 bases between them. The CDR3, as DNA: TGTGCCAGCAGCCAATCCCGGATGAACACTGAAGCTTTCTTT. Its translation is CASSQSRMNTEAFF.